These 18 T cell receptor beta chains came from one sample sequenced in a study of vaccination and CD4 T cells after COVID-19. No antigen has been assigned to these receptors. Described treatment: approximately 11-day PBMC culture with coronavirus spike peptide pools or control peptides (ViraFEST assay). The Oncomine TCR Beta short-read assay was applied to DNA of cultured CD4+ T cells. TCRdb analysed the PCR reads with MiXCR anew, one entry per CDR3 protein. The table has under 20,000 distinct CDR3 sequences, 45% to 65% seen once. The input for sequencing was CD4+ T cells from blood, cultured in vitro, taken before SARS-CoV-2 vaccination. Every receptor here comes from a human donor who had recovered from COVID-19.

The chain combines TRBV20-1 with TRBJ2-1; the D is unclear. Per germline, CDR1 DFQATT and CDR2 SNEGSKA (reference sequence). There are 14 residues in the CDR3. Trimming pared 6 bases from V and 2 bases from J, leaving 14 bases between. CDR3 DNA: TGCAGTGCGCCCTTGGCTAGTCCCTACAATGAGCAGTTCTTC. Translated: CSAPLASPYNEQFF.

This clonotype was detected a few times. The V and J genes are TRBV11-2 and TRBJ1-1; D may be TRBD1 (6 bases). V lost 4 bases and J lost 0, with 6 bases in between. Germline V gene sequence: CDR1 SGHAT, CDR2 FQNNGV. The length of the CDR3 is 13 residues. This CDR3 reads CASSWTVNTEAFF. In DNA form, the CDR3 reads TGTGCCAGCAGCTGGACAGTGAACACTGAAGCTTTCTTT.

The chain couples TRBV6-1 to TRBJ2-7; TRBD1 aligns across 7 bases. Germline V gene lookup returns CDR1 MNHNS and CDR2 SASEGT. The CDR3 sequence is 13 residues long. Trimming removed 6 bases from V and 3 bases from J; junction bases left unmatched: 5. In DNA, the CDR3 is TGTGCCAGCAGGAGGGGGCGCTTCTACGAGCAGTACTTC. Protein product: CASRRGRFYEQYF.

The chain combines TRBV2 with TRBJ2-3, with TRBD1 matching 10 bases. The V and J ends lost 2 bases and 4 bases, in that order; junction bases with no gene match: 3. The CDR3 has 15 residues. Germline V gene lookup returns CDR1 SNHLY and CDR2 FYNNEI. CDR3 in DNA: TGTGCCAGCAGTGAAAGGGACAGGGGTTCAGATACGCAGTATTTT. Residues: CASSERDRGSDTQYF.

The chain has TRBV7-2 and TRBJ1-2; 7 bases line up with TRBD1. The CDR3 covers 12 residues. Germline trimming cut 6 bases from V and 14 bases from J; bases unmatched to any gene: 12. The germline gives CDR1 SGHTA, CDR2 FQGNSA. The CDR3 nucleotides are TGTGCCAGCAGACCGCCGACAGGGCGTTATACCTTC. Its protein is CASRPPTGRYTF. Combining the CDR3 with reference TRBV7-2 and TRBJ1-2 gives the whole variable domain GAGVSQSPSNKVTEKGKDVELRCDPISGHTALYWYRQSLGQGLEFLIYFQGNSAPDKSGLPSDRFSAERTGGSVSTLTIQRTQQEDSAVYLCASRPPTGRYTFGSGTRLTVV.

The V gene is TRBV6-1, the J gene TRBJ2-2; TRBD1 might be the D (6 bases). CDR1 and CDR2 (germline): MNHNS, SASEGT. The length of the CDR3 is 19 residues. V was shortened by 6 bases and J by 3 bases, with 26 bases between the two germline ends. The CDR3 reads CASRTGRRYRDKHTGELFF. The CDR3 nucleotides are TGTGCCAGCAGGACAGGTCGGCGGTACCGGGACAAACACACCGGGGAGCTGTTTTTT.

The chain has TRBV18 and TRBJ2-7; 7 bases fit TRBD2. Per germline, CDR1 KGHSH and CDR2 LQKENI. V lost 0 bases and J lost 5; bases outside the gene matches: 10. This CDR3 contains 16 residues. The CDR3 region is CASSPPLGGEADEQYF. CDR3 in DNA: TGTGCCAGCTCACCACCGTTGGGAGGGGAGGCGGACGAGCAGTACTTC.

The chain combines TRBV2 with TRBJ1-1, with 8 bases identical to TRBD1. V gave up 7 bases and J gave up 4 bases; unmatched junction bases: 8. CDR3 length: 14 residues. CDR1 SNHLY and CDR2 FYNNEI come from the germline V gene. The CDR3 nucleotides are TGTGCCAGCATCCTCGACAGGGGAGGCACTGAAGCTTTCTTT. This encodes CASILDRGGTEAFF.

The J gene is TRBJ2-7, the V gene TRBV27; TRBD1 agrees at 7 bases. The CDR3 sequence is 16 residues long. J gave up 3 bases and V 5 bases, and 13 bases lay outside the gene matches. From germline, CDR1 is MNHEY and CDR2 SMNVEV (reference sequence). The CDR3: CASSRSGQVVLYEQYF. Here the CDR3 DNA reads TGTGCCAGCAGTCGTTCAGGACAGGTCGTTCTCTACGAGCAGTACTTC.

Within the sample, this clonotype is medium-sized (0.01 to 0.1%). This chain's CDR3 is CSASVANYGYTF. The CDR3 DNA reads as TGCAGTGCTAGTGTGGCTAACTATGGCTACACCTTC. This chain links TRBV20-1 with TRBJ1-2; the D is unclear. V gave up 3 bases and J gave up 0 bases, with 5 bases separating them. The CDR3 consists of 12 residues. The V gene's germline CDR1 is DFQATT and CDR2 SNEGSKA (reference sequence).

This clonotype appeared once. The chain recombines TRBV25-1 with TRBJ2-2; 7 positions agree with TRBD2. Germline CDR1 MGHDK, CDR2 SYGVNS. The CDR3 is made up of 15 amino acids. The ends lost 6 bases at V and 6 bases at J; junction bases unmatched: 10. The CDR3 protein is CASSPLRETSGELFF. CDR3 in DNA: TGTGCCAGCAGCCCCTTGCGGGAGACCTCCGGGGAGCTGTTTTTT.

This chain uses TRBV28 with TRBJ2-3, with TRBD1 matching 9 bases. The CDR3 runs 15 residues. Germline CDR1 MDHEN, CDR2 SYDVKM. J gave up 4 bases and V 6 bases, and 8 bases lay outside the gene matches. The CDR3 region is CASSATGGAPDTQYF. The CDR3 DNA is TGTGCCAGCAGCGCAACAGGGGGCGCCCCAGATACGCAGTATTTT.

The chain couples TRBV20-1 to TRBJ2-3; 8 nucleotides agree with TRBD1. This CDR3 has 15 residues. Germline V lookup: CDR1 DFQATT, CDR2 SNEGSKA (reference sequence). With V trimmed by 3 bases and J by 2 bases, 7 bases remained unmatched. The CDR3 sequence is CSARGQASYTDTQYF. In nucleotides, the CDR3 is TGCAGTGCTAGGGGACAGGCTAGTTACACAGATACGCAGTATTTT.

This chain joins TRBV29-1 and TRBJ2-1, with TRBD2 identical over 11 bases. The CDR3 sequence is 17 residues long. V dropped 3 bases and J dropped 1; count of bases not matched to a gene: 8. Germline V gene sequence: CDR1 SQVTM, CDR2 ANQGSEA. The CDR3 DNA sequence: TGCAGCGTTGATGGAACTAGCGGGAGATGGTCCTACAATGAGCAGTTCTTC. Amino acids: CSVDGTSGRWSYNEQFF.

The chain combines TRBV20-1 with TRBJ2-7; 8 positions agree with TRBD1. This CDR3 has 16 amino acids. V dropped 4 bases and J dropped 3; count of bases not matched to a gene: 14. The germline V gene has CDR1 DFQATT and CDR2 SNEGSKA (reference sequence). The CDR3 here is CSAKPGAGDRSYEQYF. The CDR3 region has the DNA TGCAGTGCTAAACCCGGGGCCGGGGACAGGAGCTACGAGCAGTACTTC.

The chain joins TRBV11-2 to TRBJ2-2, with 9 bases matching TRBD2. Germline values: CDR1 SGHAT, CDR2 FQNNGV. V was pared by 6 bases and J by 3 bases, with 5 bases of the junction left unmatched. This CDR3 spans 15 amino acids. In DNA, the CDR3 is TGTGCCAGCAGACAGACTAGCGGTCACACCGGGGAGCTGTTTTTT. It encodes CASRQTSGHTGELFF. Using reference TRBV11-2 and TRBJ2-2 for the parts outside the CDR3, the full variable domain is EAGVAQSPRYKIIEKRQSVAFWCNPISGHATLYWYQQILGQGPKLLIQFQNNGVVDDSQLPKDRFSAERLKGVDSTLKIQPAKLEDSAVYLCASRQTSGHTGELFFGEGSRLTVL.

The J gene is TRBJ2-5, the V gene TRBV12-3 or TRBV12-4, with 7 bases fitting TRBD1. The CDR3 is made up of 13 amino acids. Trimming removed 5 bases from V and 4 bases from J; junction bases left unmatched: 4. CDR3 protein: CASSPGQIETQYF. CDR3 nucleotides: TGTGCCAGCAGTCCGGGACAGATAGAGACCCAGTACTTC.

In this sample, this clonotype turned up a few times. This rearrangement joins TRBV21-1 to TRBJ2-3. TRBV21-1 is a listed pseudogene. This CDR3 has 18 residues. CDR3 DNA sequence: TGTGCCAGCCGAGCGCGGCGGCTCGCGTGGACTAGCACAGATACGCAGTATTTT. Translating it yields CASRARRLAWTSTDTQYF.